The source of this TCR beta chain is a study of tumor and adjacent non-tumor tissue in lung cancer. Study in general: Around 4.2 million productive TCRbeta reads were obtained per sample on average.

The template was RNA from unsorted bulk tissue. Newly diagnosed lung cancer patients had thoracic surgery in China, August–late 2014, without prior chemotherapy. This clonotype showed up just a few times. A modified ARM-PCR protocol with three rounds of nested PCR amplified TCRbeta. TCRdb processed the multiplex PCR reads anew with MiXCR; each CDR3 protein has one entry. The sample lists tens of thousands of distinct CDR3 sequences, 55% to 70% occurring once. The sequence was collected from a woman in her 70s with non-small cell lung cancer. The sequenced sample consisted of lung tumor tissue.

In DNA, the CDR3 is TGCAGTGCTAGAAGTTTTAGGGCGACCAATAATTCACCCCTCCACTTT. It is translated as CSARSFRATNNSPLHF. The chain couples TRBV20-1 to TRBJ1-6; D gene ambiguous. V lost 2 bases and J lost 5, with 16 bases in between. The germline V gene has CDR1 DFQATT and CDR2 SNEGSKA (reference sequence). This CDR3 has 16 amino acids.